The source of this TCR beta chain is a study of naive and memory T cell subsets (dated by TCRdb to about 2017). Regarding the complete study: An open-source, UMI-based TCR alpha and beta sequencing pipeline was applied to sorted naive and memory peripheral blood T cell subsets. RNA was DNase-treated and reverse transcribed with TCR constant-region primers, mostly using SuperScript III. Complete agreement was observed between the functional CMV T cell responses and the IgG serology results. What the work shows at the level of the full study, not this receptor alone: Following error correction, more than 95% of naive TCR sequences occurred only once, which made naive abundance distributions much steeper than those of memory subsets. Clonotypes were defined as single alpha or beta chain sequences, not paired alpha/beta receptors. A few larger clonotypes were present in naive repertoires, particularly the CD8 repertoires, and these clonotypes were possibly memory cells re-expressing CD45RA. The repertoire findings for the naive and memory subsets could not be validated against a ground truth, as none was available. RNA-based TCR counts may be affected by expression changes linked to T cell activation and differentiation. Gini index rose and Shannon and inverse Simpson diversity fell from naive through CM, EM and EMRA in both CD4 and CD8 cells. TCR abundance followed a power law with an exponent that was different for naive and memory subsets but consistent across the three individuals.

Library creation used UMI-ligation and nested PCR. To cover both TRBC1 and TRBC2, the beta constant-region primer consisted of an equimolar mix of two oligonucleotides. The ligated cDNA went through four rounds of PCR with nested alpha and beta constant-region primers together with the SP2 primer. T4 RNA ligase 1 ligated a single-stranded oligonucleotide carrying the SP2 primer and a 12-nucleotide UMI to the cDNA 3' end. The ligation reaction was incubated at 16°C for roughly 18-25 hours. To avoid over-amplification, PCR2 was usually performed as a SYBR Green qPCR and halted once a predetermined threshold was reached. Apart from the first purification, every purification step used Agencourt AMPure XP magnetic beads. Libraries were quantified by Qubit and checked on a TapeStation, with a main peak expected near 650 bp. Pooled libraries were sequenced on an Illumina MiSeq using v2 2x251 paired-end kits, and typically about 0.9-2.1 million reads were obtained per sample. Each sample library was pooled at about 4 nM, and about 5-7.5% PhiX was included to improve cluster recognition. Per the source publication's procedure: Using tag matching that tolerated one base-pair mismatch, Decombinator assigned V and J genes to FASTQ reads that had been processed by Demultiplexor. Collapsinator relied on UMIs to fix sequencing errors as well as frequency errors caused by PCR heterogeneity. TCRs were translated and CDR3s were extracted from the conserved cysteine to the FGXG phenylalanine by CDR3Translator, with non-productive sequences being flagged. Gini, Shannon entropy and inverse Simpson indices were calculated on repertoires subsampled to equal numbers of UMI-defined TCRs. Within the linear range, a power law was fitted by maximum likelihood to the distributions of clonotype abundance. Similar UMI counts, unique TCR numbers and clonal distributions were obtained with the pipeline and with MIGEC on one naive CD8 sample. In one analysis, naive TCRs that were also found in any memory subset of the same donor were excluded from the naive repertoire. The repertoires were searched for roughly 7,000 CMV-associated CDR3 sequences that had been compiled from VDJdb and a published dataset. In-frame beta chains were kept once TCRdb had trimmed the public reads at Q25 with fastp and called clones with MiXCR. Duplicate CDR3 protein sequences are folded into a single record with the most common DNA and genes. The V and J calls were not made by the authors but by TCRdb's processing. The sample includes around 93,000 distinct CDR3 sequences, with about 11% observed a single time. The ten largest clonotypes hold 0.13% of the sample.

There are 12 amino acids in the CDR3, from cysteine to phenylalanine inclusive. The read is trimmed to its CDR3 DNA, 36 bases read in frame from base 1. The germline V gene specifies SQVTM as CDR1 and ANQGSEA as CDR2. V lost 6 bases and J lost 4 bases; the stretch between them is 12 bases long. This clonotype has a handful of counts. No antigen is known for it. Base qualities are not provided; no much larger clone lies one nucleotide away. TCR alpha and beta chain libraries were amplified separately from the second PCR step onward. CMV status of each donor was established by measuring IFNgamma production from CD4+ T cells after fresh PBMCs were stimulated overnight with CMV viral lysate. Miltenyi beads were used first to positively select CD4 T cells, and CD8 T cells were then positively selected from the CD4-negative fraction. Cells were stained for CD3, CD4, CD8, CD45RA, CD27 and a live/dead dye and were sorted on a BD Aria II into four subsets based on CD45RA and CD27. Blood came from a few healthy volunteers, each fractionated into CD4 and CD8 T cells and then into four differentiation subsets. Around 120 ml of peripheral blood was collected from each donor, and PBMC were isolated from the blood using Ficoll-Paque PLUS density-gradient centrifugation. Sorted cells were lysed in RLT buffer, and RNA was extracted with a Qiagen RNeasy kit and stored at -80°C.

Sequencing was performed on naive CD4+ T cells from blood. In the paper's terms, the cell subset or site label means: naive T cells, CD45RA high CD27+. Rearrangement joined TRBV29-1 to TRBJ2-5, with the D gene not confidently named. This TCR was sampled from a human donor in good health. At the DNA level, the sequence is TGCAGCGTCTCGACCGTAGGAGAGACCCAGTACTTC. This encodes CSVSTVGETQYF.